The clone carrying this T cell receptor (beta chain) came up a few times. Its antigen is still unknown. The CDR3 has 16 amino acids. Looked up from germline, CDR1 is LGHNA and CDR2 is YSLEER. V shed 1 base and J shed 4 bases, with 11 bases lying between them. The data derive from a study of T cell repertoires in cytomegalovirus infection. The wider study: Both a matching HLA type and CMV infection were indicated by public TCR beta signatures. Broader study findings: Ex vivo, HLA-C-restricted CMV-specific TCR beta clonotypes prevailed over the rest of the response. People with CMV and the relevant HLA were identified by cumulative public TCR beta family frequency.

One entry per CDR3 protein results from TCRdb running MiXCR on the reads. Of more than 400,000 distinct CDR3 sequences in the sample, 26% are singletons; the top ten hold roughly an eighth. The chain joins TRBV4-3 to TRBJ2-6; D is unclear. The TCR originated in a human donor in good health (CMV status not recorded). Some clones in this sample may be carry-over from other donors' samples. The sequencing input was PBMCs. DNA for the CDR3: TGCGCCAGCAGCCAAGGATCCGTTACCGGGGCCAACGTCCTGACTTTC. It is translated as CASSQGSVTGANVLTF.